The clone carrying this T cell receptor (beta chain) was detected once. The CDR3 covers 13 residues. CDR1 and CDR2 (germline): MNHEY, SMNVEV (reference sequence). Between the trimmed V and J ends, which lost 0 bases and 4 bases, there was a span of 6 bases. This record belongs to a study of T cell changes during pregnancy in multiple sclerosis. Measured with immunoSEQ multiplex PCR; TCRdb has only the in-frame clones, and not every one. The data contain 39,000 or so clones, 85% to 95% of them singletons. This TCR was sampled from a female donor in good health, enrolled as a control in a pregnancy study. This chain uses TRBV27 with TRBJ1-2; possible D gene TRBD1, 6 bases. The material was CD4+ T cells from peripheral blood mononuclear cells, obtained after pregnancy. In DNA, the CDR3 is TGTGCCAGCAGTTTATCACAGGGCTATGGCTACACCTTC. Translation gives CASSLSQGYGYTF.